A few counts support the clone carrying this TCR beta chain. Recruited during active infection, patients (from Seattle) were subsequently followed longitudinally. Germline lookup yields CDR1 ENHRY and CDR2 SYGVKD. Trimming shortened V by 4 bases and J by 0 bases, and 6 bases separated the two germline ends. The CDR3 loop spans 13 amino acids. The data derive from a study of blood T cell repertoires in COVID-19. The wider study: Acute and convalescent COVID-19 specimens originated in the United States, Italy and Spain.

In the original workflow: Estimation of nucleated cell counts relied on the amplification of reference gene primers. Generated by immunoSEQ multiplex PCR, the TCRdb table keeps only in-frame clones and is missing some. V and J calls and clone size are given by that table; D and trimming were obtained from the DNA. In the table there are a few hundred thousand clones, roughly 86% of which are singletons. Sequenced sample: peripheral blood. This rearrangement joins TRBV10-3 to TRBJ1-2, with D unclear. The TCR comes from a woman aged 30 to 39 with COVID-19, enrolled during active disease. CDR3 sequence: CAISGESNYGYTF. The CDR3 region has the DNA TGTGCCATCAGTGGAGAGTCTAACTATGGCTACACCTTC.